This T cell receptor beta chain was captured in a study of T cell changes during pregnancy in multiple sclerosis. Some clones are missing from TCRdb's copy, which holds only in-frame ones; the method was immunoSEQ multiplex PCR. This sample has more than 80,000 clones; about 90% occur once, and the top ten carry 1.6%. This clone was found once. V dropped 9 bases and J dropped 9 bases, with 29 bases sitting between them. CDR1 is MRHNA and CDR2 is SNTAGT in the germline V gene. The CDR3 runs 16 residues. This TCR was sampled from a female donor with multiple sclerosis, enrolled in a pregnancy study. This chain uses TRBV6-4 with TRBJ1-2, with D maybe TRBD1 (5 bases). The material sequenced was peripheral blood, taken before pregnancy. The CDR3 reads CARMAAGHEKPDRYTF. The CDR3 nucleotides are TGTGCCAGAATGGCGGCAGGGCACGAGAAACCGGATCGCTACACCTTC.